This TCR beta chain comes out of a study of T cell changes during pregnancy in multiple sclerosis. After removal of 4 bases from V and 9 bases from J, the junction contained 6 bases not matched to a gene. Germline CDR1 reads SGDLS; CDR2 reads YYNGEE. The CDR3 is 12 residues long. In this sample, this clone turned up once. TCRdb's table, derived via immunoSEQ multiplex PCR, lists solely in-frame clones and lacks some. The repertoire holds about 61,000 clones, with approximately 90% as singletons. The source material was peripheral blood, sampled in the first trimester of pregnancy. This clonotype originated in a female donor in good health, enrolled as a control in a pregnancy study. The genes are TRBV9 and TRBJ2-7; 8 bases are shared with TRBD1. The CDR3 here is CASSPQGTGQYF. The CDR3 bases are TGTGCCAGCAGCCCTCAAGGGACAGGGCAGTACTTC.